This T cell receptor (beta chain) was sequenced in a study of T cells in Graves' hyperthyroidism and ophthalmopathy. Study-wide points: Most thyroid-expanded clonotypes above 0.001 were also found in blood. Ophthalmopathy was predicted by the model a median of approximately 6 months ahead of onset.

Concerning this clonotype: Its antigen is undetermined.

Amplified TCR beta CDR3 regions came from RNA transcripts. HTBI primers were the set used in a first-round RT-PCR of the TCR CDR3. A single record per CDR3 protein comes from TCRdb applying MiXCR to the multiplex PCR reads. The sample shows roughly 570,000 distinct CDR3 sequences, 46% of them seen only once. The hyperthyroidism patients had all been newly diagnosed, and their disease duration was under 2 months. Their ages ranged from 18 to 65 years. CDR1 and CDR2 (germline): SEHNR, FQNEAQ (reference sequence). The CDR3 is 17 residues long. V was clipped by 3 bases and J by 0 bases; unmatched bases: 7.

The specimen was peripheral blood or thyroid tissue (not recorded which). The origin of this receptor is a woman under 30 with Graves' hyperthyroidism. This chain uses TRBV7-9 with TRBJ2-2, with 7 bases aligning to TRBD1. DNA for the CDR3: TGTGCCAGCAGCTTGGCCGGCAGGGGGTCGAACACCGGGGAGCTGTTTTTT. Protein: CASSLAGRGSNTGELFF.